This TCR beta chain emerged from a study of T cell repertoires in cytomegalovirus infection. Study-wide context: CMV epitopes that were recently identified and HLA-C-restricted were used alongside well-studied HLA-B-restricted ones. Both CMV infection and a matching HLA type were indicated by public TCR beta signatures.

The germline CDR1 and CDR2 sequences are SGHNT and YENEEA. V gave up 5 bases and J gave up 6 bases; unmatched junction bases: 4. This CDR3 contains 14 residues. Only a few counts were recorded for this clonotype. Its antigen remains unidentified. TCRdb reanalysed the reads using MiXCR and keeps one entry per CDR3 protein. This repertoire shows around 540,000 distinct CDR3 sequences, around 35% found once; its top ten account for 17%. The origin of this receptor is a human donor in good health (CMV status not recorded). Some clones in this sample may be carry-over from other donors' samples. Sequencing was performed on cultured PBMCs, taken from culture after CMV antigen stimulation. The V gene is TRBV11-3, the J gene TRBJ2-7; 13 nucleotides match TRBD2. The CDR3 reads CASSVGLAGSEQYF. The CDR3 DNA reads as TGTGCCAGCAGCGTGGGACTAGCGGGAAGCGAGCAGTACTTC.